This is a list of T cell receptor beta chains from one sample in a study of cytomegalovirus exposure and HLA in healthy donors. The protocol was immunoSEQ multiplex PCR, while the TCRdb copy is restricted to in-frame clones and leaves out a portion. This table has some 180,000 clones, 65% to 80% appearing once. Sequenced: PBMCs. The receptors here all came from a woman in her twenties or thirties in good health and CMV-seropositive. Both conserved end residues are part of each CDR3. D genes are given only for firm matches. Size tells how often a clone was seen (once, few, many) or the class of an expanded clone, and some rows leave it out.

V gene,J gene,clone size,D gene,CDR3 DNA,CDR3 protein
TRBV2,TRBJ1-5,-,-,TGTGCCAGCAGCGGGCCGGAGGCAAGCAATCAGCCCCAGCATTTT,CASSGPEASNQPQHF
TRBV7-9,TRBJ2-1,few,TRBD2,TGTGCCAGCAGCTTGTTTGGGACGGGGGGAGGTGAGCAGTTCTTC,CASSLFGTGGGEQFF
TRBV11-2,TRBJ2-5,-,TRBD2,TGTGCCAGCAGCTTCACATCTAGCGGGGGGGCCCAAGAGACCCAGTACTTC,CASSFTSSGGAQETQYF
TRBV19,TRBJ2-7,few,TRBD2,TGTGCCAGTAGGGCCCGGGGCAAGCGGGGGGGCCCCACCTACGAGCAGTACTTC,CASRARGKRGGPTYEQYF
TRBV7-9,TRBJ2-1,once,TRBD1,TGTGCCAGCAGCTTAGCTATCAGGGACAGCCAGTTCTTC,CASSLAIRDSQFF
TRBV29-1,TRBJ2-2,-,TRBD1,TGCAGCGCCCGACAGGGACACACCGGGGAGCTGTTTTTT,CSARQGHTGELFF
TRBV6-1,TRBJ1-5,-,-,TGTGCCAGCAGTGAAGTCGACAGAAGGTATCAGCCCCAGCATTTT,CASSEVDRRYQPQHF
TRBV2,TRBJ2-7,-,-,TGTGCCAGCACCCAAGACAGGTACTCCTACGAGCAGTACTTC,CASTQDRYSYEQYF
TRBV5-4,TRBJ2-1,-,-,TGTGCCAGCAGCTTGGACCGCAGGGTATATGAGCAGTTCTTC,CASSLDRRVYEQFF
TRBV9,TRBJ2-3,once,TRBD1,TGTGCCAGCAGCGGCCACAGGGGAACAATCACAGATACGCAGTATTTT,CASSGHRGTITDTQYF
TRBV7-8,TRBJ1-3,once,TRBD1,TGTGCCAGCAGCTTCTCGACAGGGCCCTCTGGAAACACCATATATTTT,CASSFSTGPSGNTIYF
TRBV4-3,TRBJ1-3,-,-,TGCGCCAGCAGCCAAGGGGGCCTCTCTGGAAACACCATATATTTT,CASSQGGLSGNTIYF
TRBV18,TRBJ1-3,few,-,TGTGCCAGCTCCCCCGCGGCACAACCCCGGAACACCATATATTTT,CASSPAAQPRNTIYF
TRBV2,TRBJ2-7,-,TRBD1,TGTGCCAGCAACCTGGACAGGACCCAATACGAGCAGTACTTC,CASNLDRTQYEQYF
TRBV11-3,TRBJ2-5,-,TRBD1,TGTGCCAGCAGTTCGACAGGGGAAGAGACCCAGTACTTC,CASSSTGEETQYF
TRBV2,TRBJ2-1,few,TRBD2,TGTGCCAGCAGAGGGACTAGCGGTCTACGGTCCTACAATGAGCAGTTCTTC,CASRGTSGLRSYNEQFF
TRBV28,TRBJ1-2,few,TRBD1,TGTGCCAGCGGACAACCCTCGACAGGGAGCTCCTCTGGCTACACCTTC,CASGQPSTGSSSGYTF
TRBV7-8,TRBJ1-3,few,TRBD1,TGTGCCAGCAGCTTAGACAGGGGGCAAGGAAACACCATATATTTT,CASSLDRGQGNTIYF
TRBV28,TRBJ2-3,-,TRBD2,TGTGCCAGCAGTTTTGTAGCGGGGGGGATAACAGATACGCAGTATTTT,CASSFVAGGITDTQYF
TRBV2,TRBJ2-1,-,TRBD2,TGTGCCGGTAGCGGGGGGGCCAGCTCCTACAATGAGCAGTTCTTC,CAGSGGASSYNEQFF
TRBV28,TRBJ1-5,-,TRBD1,TGTGCCAGTCAGGGGGATCTACGTCAGCCCCAGCATTTT,CASQGDLRQPQHF
TRBV5-1,TRBJ1-6,-,TRBD1,TGCGCCAGCAGCTGGAGGACAGGGGTTAATTCACCCCTCCACTTT,CASSWRTGVNSPLHF
TRBV15,TRBJ2-7,once,-,TGTGCCACCAGCAGAGATCGACAGGGAGGCGAGCAGTACTTC,CATSRDRQGGEQYF
TRBV7-9,TRBJ2-5,-,TRBD1,TGTGCCAGCAGTTTACAGGGGGCCCAAGAGACCCAGTACTTC,CASSLQGAQETQYF
TRBV28,TRBJ1-6,-,TRBD1,TGTGCCACCATCCTGGGACAGGGGAAATCACCCCTCCACTTT,CATILGQGKSPLHF
TRBV10-3,TRBJ1-1,-,TRBD1,TGTGCCATCAGGAAACGACAGGGGGCAGAGACTGAAGCTTTCTTT,CAIRKRQGAETEAFF
TRBV2,TRBJ1-5,-,-,TGTGCCAGCAGTGAGGTAGGGCAGGGTTATCAGCCCCAGCATTTT,CASSEVGQGYQPQHF
TRBV19,TRBJ1-2,-,TRBD1,TGTGCCAGTAGTATAGCCGTCCCCGGGACAGTCTATGGCTACACCTTC,CASSIAVPGTVYGYTF
TRBV7-8,TRBJ2-7,-,TRBD2,TGTGCCAGCAGCTTAGTAGGTCTAGCGGGGGCCAGGTACGAGCAGTACTTC,CASSLVGLAGARYEQYF
TRBV6-5,TRBJ2-7,-,TRBD2,TGTGCCAGCAGCACCGCGGGGGGGCCGTACGAGCAGTACTTC,CASSTAGGPYEQYF
TRBV10-1,TRBJ2-1,once,TRBD2,TGCGCCAGCAGTGAGAGTGGCGGGGGGGCCTCCTACAATGAGCAGTTCTTC,CASSESGGGASYNEQFF
TRBV30,TRBJ2-2,once,-,TGTGCCTGGAGTGTAAGTCGGACCGGGGAGCTGTTTTTT,CAWSVSRTGELFF
TRBV5-6,TRBJ2-7,-,TRBD2,TGTGCCAGCAGCTCTAGCGGGGGCGACTCCTACGAGCAGTACTTC,CASSSSGGDSYEQYF
TRBV28,TRBJ1-2,once,-,TGTGCCAGCACCCCGGGAGGCAAGACGTATGGCTACACCTTC,CASTPGGKTYGYTF
TRBV29-1,TRBJ2-3,-,-,TGCAGCGTTGAGTCCGGTAGCACAGATACGCAGTATTTT,CSVESGSTDTQYF
TRBV27,TRBJ1-4,-,TRBD1,TGTGCCAGCAGAAAACAGGGGGAGAGTGAAAAACTGTTTTTT,CASRKQGESEKLFF